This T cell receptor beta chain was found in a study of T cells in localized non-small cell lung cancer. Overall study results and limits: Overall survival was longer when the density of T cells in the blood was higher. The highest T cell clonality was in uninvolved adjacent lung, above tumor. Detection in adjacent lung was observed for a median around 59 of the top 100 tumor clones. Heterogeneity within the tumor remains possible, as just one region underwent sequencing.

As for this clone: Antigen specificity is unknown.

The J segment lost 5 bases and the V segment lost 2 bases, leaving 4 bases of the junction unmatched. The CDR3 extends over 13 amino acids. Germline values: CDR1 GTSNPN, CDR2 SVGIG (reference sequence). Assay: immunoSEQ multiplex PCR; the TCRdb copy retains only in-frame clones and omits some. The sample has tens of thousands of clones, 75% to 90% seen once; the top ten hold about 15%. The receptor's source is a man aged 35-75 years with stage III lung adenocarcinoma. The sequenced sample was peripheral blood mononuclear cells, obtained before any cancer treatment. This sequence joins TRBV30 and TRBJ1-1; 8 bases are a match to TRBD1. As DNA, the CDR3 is TGTGCCTGGAGTATACAGGGGGGGACTGAAGCTTTCTTT. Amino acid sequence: CAWSIQGGTEAFF. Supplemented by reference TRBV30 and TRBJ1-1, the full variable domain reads SQTIHQWPATLVQPVGSPLSLECTVEGTSNPNLYWYRQAAGRGLQLLFYSVGIGQISSEVPQNLSASRPQDRQFILSSKKLLLSDSGFYLCAWSIQGGTEAFFGQGTRLTVV.